This TCR beta chain was sequenced in a study of blood T cells in healthy people across ages (dated by TCRdb to the mid-2010s). In the study overall: In model experiments, roughly one uniquely barcoded TCR beta cDNA molecule per two T cells was captured by template switching. Donors were grouped into four age groups: young (average about 15 years), middle-aged (around 39), aged (approximately 67) and long-lived (82). The study analyzed two additional independent replicas of 1 million unique cDNA reads from the same blood draw for two donors, one aged 18 to 29 and one aged 80 or older. Age-related changes in TCR beta repertoire diversity were measured in the study by deep sequencing normalized with unique cDNA molecular identifiers. Donors of different ages were randomly distributed across sequencing lanes to avoid experimental bias.

Receptor amplification or capture employed 5' RACE. Sequencing relied on an Illumina HiSeq 2500. A second PCR of about 6 to 11 cycles was run with a J-beta primer mix and a sample-barcoded 5' primer. Each TCR beta cDNA molecule received a unique molecular identifier from a template-switch 5' adaptor carrying 12 random nucleotides. At least 3 million CDR3-containing paired-end reads were obtained from each sample. First-strand cDNA was synthesized from all RNA with the Mint cDNA synthesis kit, primed by a TRBC-specific oligonucleotide. Following uracil-DNA glycosylase treatment, a first 18-cycle PCR with universal primers M1SS and BC2_uni_R was performed on all cDNA. For the original study's pipeline: For normalization, 1 million high-quality reads were randomly selected from each sample, with every read carrying a distinct molecular identifier. Instead of being binned into consensus sequences, reads with shared molecular identifiers were discarded. MiTCR, run with a Q25 quality threshold and the strictest error-elimination algorithm, handled CDR3 identification, clonotype clustering and error correction. A nonparametric unseen species model using Euler transformation provided a lower-bound estimate of total TCR beta diversity. TCRdb redid the processing of the public reads, applying fastp at Q25 and MiXCR, and retained in-frame beta chains. Each entry is one CDR3 protein sequence, shown with its most common DNA and genes. These V and J calls are TCRdb output, not the study's own analysis. For this sample there are around 1,500,000 distinct CDR3 sequences; 42% appear just once. The biggest ten clones account for 7% to 9% of the sample.

Overall study outcomes, separate from this receptor: Compared with the aged group, more naive CD4+ T cells, fewer expanded clones and increased TCR diversity were shown by the long-lived group, suggesting age selection. Estimates of total diversity based on one million sequenced T cells were considered lower bounds and underestimates. Observed TCR beta diversity correlated strongly with the percentage of naive T cells measured by flow cytometry. Bulk unsorted PBMC profiling prevented conclusive comparison of naive and antigen-experienced compartments. Observed TCR beta diversity per million T cells fell roughly linearly with age, and a significant reduction was already apparent by age around 44. The CMV infection status of donors was not known, potentially confounding age-related changes in expanded clonotypes.

Turning to this clonotype: The clone's antigen remains unknown. The record has no base qualities; no much larger clone is one base away.

Systemically healthy Caucasian individuals from Russia, around 39 in total and aged about 6 to 100 years, were included as donors. Each donor gave 8.5 to 10 milliliters of peripheral blood, collected into EDTA-treated Vacutainer tubes. Ficoll-Paque density-gradient centrifugation was used to isolate PBMCs, with at least 6 million per sample. Trizol reagent was used to extract total RNA from the PBMCs, yielding at least 6 micrograms per sample. The percentages of naive CD45RAhigh/CD27high T cells were determined by flow cytometry on a PBMC aliquot from every donor. This sequence was found in a woman in her late teens or twenties in good health. The material sequenced was blood.

The DNA sequence reads TGTGCCAGCAGTTTATCCCCCGGCGGTGGGACCCAGTACTTC. This gives the protein CASSLSPGGGTQYF. The V and J genes are TRBV27 and TRBJ2-5, with no confidently assigned D gene. CDR1 and CDR2, per the germline V gene (reference sequence), are MNHEY and SMNVEV. Relative to germline, V is 0 bases shorter and J is 7 bases shorter, with 12 bases between their ends. The CDR3 runs 14 residues from the cysteine to the phenylalanine. Just CDR3 DNA is preserved here, 42 bases in frame from base 1.